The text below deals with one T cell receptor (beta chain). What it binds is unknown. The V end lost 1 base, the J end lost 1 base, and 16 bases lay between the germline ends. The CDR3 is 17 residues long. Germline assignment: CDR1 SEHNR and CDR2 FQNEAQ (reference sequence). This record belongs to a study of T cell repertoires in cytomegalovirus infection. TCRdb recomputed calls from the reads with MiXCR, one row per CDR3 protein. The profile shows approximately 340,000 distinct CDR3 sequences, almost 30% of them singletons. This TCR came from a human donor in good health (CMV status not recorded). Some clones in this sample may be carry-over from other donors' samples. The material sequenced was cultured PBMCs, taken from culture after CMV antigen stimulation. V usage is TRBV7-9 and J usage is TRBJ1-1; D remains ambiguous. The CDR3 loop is CASSLVGRTVENTEAFF. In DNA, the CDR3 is TGTGCCAGCAGCTTAGTGGGCAGAACCGTTGAGAACACTGAAGCTTTCTTT. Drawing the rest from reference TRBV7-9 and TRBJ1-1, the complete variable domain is DTGVSQNPRHKITKRGQNVTFRCDPISEHNRLYWYRQTLGQGPEFLTYFQNEAQLEKSRLLSDRFSAERPKGSFSTLEIQRTEQGDSAMYLCASSLVGRTVENTEAFFGQGTRLTVV.